A single T cell receptor (beta chain) is shown here with its context. The sample comes from a study of PD-L1 blockade in urothelial cancer. The overall study: Bladder-origin urothelial cancer in males covered about 90% of the roughly 30 patients. Blood analyses occurred 3 weeks (second dose) and 6 weeks post treatment start.

Sample time point: pretreatment peripheral blood. Metastatic or locally advanced urothelial carcinoma was present in the patients. The study collected 1 to 8 samples per patient, pretreatment and on-treatment. Assay used: immunoSEQ multiplex PCR; TCRdb lists only in-frame clones, some missing. Seen here are 60,000 to 75,000 clones, 75% to 90% observed once, and the top ten hold under 15%. The sequencing used PBMCs, collected around atezolizumab (anti-PD-L1) treatment. This TCR was sampled from a man between 60 and 70 years old with urothelial cancer.

The CDR3 DNA follows: TGTGCCAGTAGTCTACAGGGGCTTCGGGGGGAGACCCAGTACTTC. The encoded protein is CASSLQGLRGETQYF. The rearrangement joins TRBV19 to TRBJ2-5; D might be TRBD1 (7 bases). The V and J ends lost 5 bases and 5 bases respectively, with 18 bases between them. The CDR3 covers 15 residues. From germline, CDR1 is LNHDA and CDR2 SQIVND (reference sequence).